The clone carrying this TCR beta chain was counted a few times. The antigen is not known. This record comes from a study of CD8 T cells in ankylosing spondylitis. General study points: A subset of motif variants has previously been described in the synovial fluid and blood of reactive arthritis. The authors found the disease-linked clones to be CD8+ and relatively rare in peripheral blood. The study looked at matched synovial fluid samples from ankylosing spondylitis patients. Disease-linked clones were reported to be significantly enriched there. There was a TCR beta motif, made of several highly homologous variants, that appeared characteristic of ankylosing spondylitis blood.

For TCR beta, libraries came from quantitative 5'-RACE with molecular barcodes. TCRdb used MiXCR to reprocess the 5' RACE reads, holding one entry per CDR3 protein. The sample contains about 750,000 distinct CDR3 sequences, around a fifth of which appear only once. This TCR derives from a male donor with ankylosing spondylitis. Specimen: blood, either unsorted or a sorted T cell fraction (not recorded which).

The CDR3 here is CATSTQQSPNEQFF. DNA for the CDR3: TGTGCCACCAGCACACAACAATCCCCCAATGAGCAGTTCTTC. The V call is TRBV15, the J call TRBJ2-1; no clear D gene. Germline V gene sequence: CDR1 LNHNV, CDR2 YYDKDF (reference sequence). With 4 bases removed from V and 6 bases from J, the gap between germline ends came to 13 bases. The CDR3 extends over 14 amino acids.